The rows below give T cell receptor beta chains drawn from one sample of a study of blood T cell repertoires in COVID-19. Clones were read by immunoSEQ multiplex PCR, and TCRdb kept only the in-frame ones, dropping some. This sample has approximately 100,000 clones, with roughly 92% found just once. The material sequenced was peripheral blood. The receptors here all came from a man in his sixties or seventies with acute or convalescent COVID-19. CDR3s include the opening cysteine and the closing phenylalanine or tryptophan. A D gene is named only where the DNA matches it firmly. Expanded clones are given a class, and other clones once, few, many or no size at all.

. TRBJ1-6 . TRBV2 CASMPGESSPLHF TGTGCCAGCATGCCAGGGGAATCTTCACCCCTCCACTTT
. TRBJ2-5 TRBD2 TRBV14 CASSPGTTQETQYF TGTGCCAGCAGCCCTGGGACTACCCAAGAGACCCAGTACTTC
. TRBJ1-5 TRBD1 TRBV28 CASSPSRDRGNQPQHF TGTGCCAGCAGTCCTAGCCGGGACAGAGGCAATCAGCCCCAGCATTTT
once TRBJ1-3 . TRBV10-2 CASWGRENTIYF TGCGCCAGCTGGGGCAGGGAAAACACCATATATTTT
. TRBJ2-2 TRBD2 TRBV7-9 CASSPDLAGPNTGELFF TGTGCCAGCAGCCCTGACTTAGCGGGTCCTAACACCGGGGAGCTGTTTTTT
. TRBJ2-6 . TRBV4-1 CASNDRPGSGANVLTF TGCGCCAGCAATGACAGGCCTGGCTCTGGGGCCAACGTCCTGACTTTC
. TRBJ1-2 TRBD1 TRBV5-1 CASSLGTGGLGYTF TGCGCCAGCAGCTTAGGGACAGGGGGACTTGGCTACACCTTC
. TRBJ2-7 . TRBV4-1 CASSQGVRSYEQYF TGCGCCAGCAGCCAAGGAGTAAGATCCTACGAGCAGTACTTC
. TRBJ2-2 TRBD1 TRBV6-5 CASSSTGVTGELFF TGTGCCAGCAGTAGTACAGGGGTCACCGGGGAGCTGTTTTTT
. TRBJ1-5 . TRBV6-6 CASSGGNSNQPQHF TGTGCCAGCAGTGGGGGGAATAGCAATCAGCCCCAGCATTTT
. TRBJ2-1 . TRBV19 CAFKGWDTGSNEQFF TGTGCCTTTAAGGGCTGGGACACGGGGAGCAATGAGCAGTTCTTC